This T cell receptor beta chain was recovered during a study of blood T cell repertoires in COVID-19. The wider study: COVID-19 samples, acute and convalescent, were from the United States, Italy and Spain. T cells, B-cell-depleted T cells, or PBMCs supplied cDNA or gDNA.

Germline V gene sequence: CDR1 SNHLY, CDR2 FYNNEI. The CDR3 loop spans 13 amino acids. Trimming shortened V by 4 bases and J by 8 bases, and 14 bases separated the two germline ends. The authors' processing: Amplifying reference gene primers gave estimates of nucleated cell counts. TCRdb keeps only in-frame clones here, not all; method: immunoSEQ multiplex PCR. For V, J and clone size, that table is used; D and trimming come from the DNA. The sample records 90,000 to 150,000 clones, 85% to 90% being singletons. The rearrangement joins TRBV2 to TRBJ1-2; D is possibly TRBD1 (5 bases). This receptor was taken from an elderly man with acute or convalescent COVID-19. The specimen sequenced was peripheral blood. DNA for the CDR3: TGTGCCAGCAGTGTTGGGCAGGGCTGGGGCTACACCTTC. Its translation: CASSVGQGWGYTF.